This TCR beta chain comes out of a study of cytomegalovirus exposure and HLA in healthy donors. CDR1 and CDR2 from the germline V gene are MDHEN and SYDVKM. The CDR3 is 16 amino acids. The junction had 14 bases not matched to a gene; V was cut back by 2 bases and J by 7 bases. It was with 60 Vbeta and 13 Jbeta primers that the PCR ran. The assay was immunoSEQ multiplex PCR, and TCRdb's table has in-frame clones only and misses some. Among 150,000 to 200,000 clones, over 70% were seen once, and the ten largest hold 3.1%. General study points: One variant, a missense change in DCLRE1C, was linked in a later analysis to TCR beta V- and J-gene trimming. Reportedly, a later analysis found an Asian-associated ancestry cluster had fewer N-insertions than the roughly 700-donor mean.

With regard to this clone: Antigen unknown.

The sequencing input was PBMCs. The gene calls are TRBV28 and TRBJ2-7; TRBD2 matches at 7 bases. This sequence originates from a female donor in good health and CMV-seronegative. The CDR3, as DNA: TGTGCCAGCAGTTTAGGCGTGTGGGAGGGTACGACTGAGCAGTACTTC. It codes for CASSLGVWEGTTEQYF.